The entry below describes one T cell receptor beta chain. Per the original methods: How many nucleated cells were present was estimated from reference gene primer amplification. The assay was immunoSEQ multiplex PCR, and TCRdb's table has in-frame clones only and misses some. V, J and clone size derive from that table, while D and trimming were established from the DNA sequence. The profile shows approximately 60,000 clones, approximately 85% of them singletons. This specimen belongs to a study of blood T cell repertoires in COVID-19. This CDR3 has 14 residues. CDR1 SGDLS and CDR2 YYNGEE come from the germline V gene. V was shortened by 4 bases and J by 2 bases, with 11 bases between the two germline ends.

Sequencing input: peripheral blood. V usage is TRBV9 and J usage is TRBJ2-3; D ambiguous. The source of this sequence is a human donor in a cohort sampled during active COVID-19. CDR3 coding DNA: TGTGCCAGCAGCCCCAACCCCTACACAGATACGCAGTATTTT. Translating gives CASSPNPYTDTQYF.